The sequence of this TCR beta chain was determined in a study of beta chain features in type 1 diabetes. Notes on the study in general: Small HLA sub-analyses could not settle whether HLA shapes TCRB rearrangement.

Every bit of the isolated RNA underwent reverse transcription, so sequencing read expressed TCRB transcripts. TCRdb's table, derived via immunoSEQ multiplex PCR, lists solely in-frame clones and lacks some. The sample lists more than 350,000 clones; about an eighth were seen once. A sort by CD45RO/CCR7/CD25/CD127/CD95/CD27 yielded CD4+ naive, central memory, regulatory and stem cell-like memory cells. The table lists this clone with a few counts. Its specificity is not known. V shed 3 bases and J shed 1 base, with 12 bases lying between them. The CDR3 contains 16 residues. Germline V gene sequence: CDR1 KGHSH, CDR2 LQKENI.

What was sequenced was naive CD4+ T cells from blood. The V gene is TRBV18, the J gene TRBJ2-2, with a possible D match to TRBD2 (5 bases). The TCR originated in a woman between 18 and 29 years old in good health. The chain's CDR3 is CASSPVYRENTGELFF. The CDR3 coding sequence is TGTGCCAGCTCACCCGTATACCGGGAGAACACCGGGGAGCTGTTTTTT.